These 9 T cell receptor beta chains came from one sample sequenced in a study of T cells in Graves' hyperthyroidism and ophthalmopathy. Amplified TCR beta CDR3 regions derived from RNA transcripts. The HTBI primer set served for first-round RT-PCR of the TCR CDR3. A single record per CDR3 protein comes from TCRdb applying MiXCR to the multiplex PCR reads. The data show a few hundred thousand distinct CDR3 sequences, with around 18% seen just once and about 14% held by the top ten. The sample consisted of blood. Receptors were obtained from a woman in her thirties or forties with Graves' ophthalmopathy.

The CDR3 sequence: CASTFQANTEAFF. In DNA, the CDR3 is TGTGCCAGCACATTTCAGGCGAACACTGAAGCTTTCTTT. V gene TRBV6-1 combines with J gene TRBJ1-1; no firm D call. Trimming stripped 7 bases from V and 1 base from J, with 10 bases between. The germline CDR1 and CDR2 sequences are MNHNS and SASEGT. The length of the CDR3 is 13 residues.

This clonotype was seen more than once but under ten times. V and J are TRBV7-8 and TRBJ1-2; D not certain. The CDR3 consists of 15 residues. The germline V gene has CDR1 SGHVS and CDR2 FQNEAQ. The V end lost 5 bases, the J end lost 2 bases, and 15 bases lay between the germline ends. The CDR3 sequence: CASSLVSDGNYGYTF. DNA of the CDR3: TGTGCCAGCAGCCTCGTCAGTGATGGCAACTATGGCTACACCTTC.

This clonotype was seen many times. V is TRBV12-3 or TRBV12-4 and J is TRBJ2-4; D gene ambiguous. CDR3 length: 16 amino acids. V lost 6 bases and J lost 0, with 15 bases in between. CDR3 nucleotide sequence: TGTGCCAGCAGCCCGAGTCGGTCCCTAGCCAAAAACATTCAGTACTTC. Its protein is CASSPSRSLAKNIQYF.

This clonotype was recorded at least ten times. CDR3 sequence: CASNYNSRVNQPQHF. In DNA, the CDR3 is TGTGCCAGTAACTACAACTCCCGGGTAAATCAGCCCCAGCATTTT. This chain connects TRBV19 to TRBJ1-5; no clear D gene. CDR1 is LNHDA and CDR2 is SQIVND in the germline V gene (reference sequence). The CDR3 is 15 amino acids. With 7 bases removed from V and 4 bases from J, the gap between germline ends came to 17 bases.

The chain is built from TRBV6-1 and TRBJ2-7, with D perhaps given as TRBD1 or TRBD2 (5 bases each). The CDR3 runs to 12 residues. V dropped 10 bases and J dropped 3 bases, with 13 bases sitting between them. The germline CDR1 and CDR2 sequences are MNHNS and SASEGT. The CDR3 coding sequence is TGTGCCACCGGGACGGTGAACTACGAGCAGTACTTC. The encoded protein is CATGTVNYEQYF.

The V and J genes are TRBV9 and TRBJ2-5, with a possible D match to TRBD1 (8 bases). Trimming took 3 bases from V and 5 from J, leaving 17 bases between them. CDR1 is SGDLS and CDR2 is YYNGEE in the germline V gene. This CDR3 is 15 amino acids long. The CDR3, as DNA: TGTGCCAGCAGCGCAAGAAACAGGGGGGGGGAGACCCAGTACTTC. This gives the protein CASSARNRGGETQYF.

This clonotype was seen ten or more times. The chain is built from TRBV28 and TRBJ1-3; the D gene is possibly TRBD1 (5 bases). V was trimmed by 3 bases and J by 4 bases, leaving 13 bases between them. Per the germline V gene, CDR1 is MDHEN and CDR2 is SYDVKM. CDR3 size: 15 residues. The CDR3 DNA reads as TGTGCCAGCAGTTTGGAAGGGGCTAACGGAAACACCATATATTTT. This gives the protein CASSLEGANGNTIYF.

This clonotype was picked up many times. The rearrangement joins TRBV20-1 to TRBJ2-7, with 11 bases aligning to TRBD2. From germline, CDR1 is DFQATT and CDR2 SNEGSKA (reference sequence). J lost 5 bases, V lost 3 bases, and 3 bases had no gene match. The CDR3 loop spans 13 amino acids. The CDR3 DNA reads TGCAGTGCTAGGGTTAGCGGGAGGGACGAGCAGTACTTC. It specifies CSARVSGRDEQYF.

This clonotype was seen ten or more times. V and J are TRBV19 and TRBJ2-7, with 8 bases identical to TRBD1. Trimming at V came to 7 bases and at J to 2 bases, leaving 7 bases not matched to a gene. The CDR3 totals 14 residues. Looked up from germline, CDR1 is LNHDA and CDR2 is SQIVND (reference sequence). The CDR3 protein is CASTPGQDPYEQYF. Written as DNA, the CDR3 is TGTGCCAGTACACCGGGACAGGACCCCTACGAGCAGTACTTC.